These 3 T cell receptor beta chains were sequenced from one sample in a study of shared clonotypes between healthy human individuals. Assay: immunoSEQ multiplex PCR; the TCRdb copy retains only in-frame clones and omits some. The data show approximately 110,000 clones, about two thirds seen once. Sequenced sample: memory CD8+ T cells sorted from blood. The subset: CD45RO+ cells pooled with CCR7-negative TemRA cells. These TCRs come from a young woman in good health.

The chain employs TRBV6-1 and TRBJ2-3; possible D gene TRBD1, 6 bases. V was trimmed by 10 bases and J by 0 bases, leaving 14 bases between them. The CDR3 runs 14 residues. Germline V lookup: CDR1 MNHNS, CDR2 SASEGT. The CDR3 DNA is TGTGCCACCGATAGGGGGAGCAGCACAGATACGCAGTATTTT. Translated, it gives CATDRGSSTDTQYF.

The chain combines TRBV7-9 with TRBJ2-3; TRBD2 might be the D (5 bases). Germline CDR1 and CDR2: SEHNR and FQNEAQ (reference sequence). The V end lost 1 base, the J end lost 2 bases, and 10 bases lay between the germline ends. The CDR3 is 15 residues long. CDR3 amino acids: CASSLGSGDTDTQYF. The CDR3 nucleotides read TGTGCCAGCAGCTTAGGGAGCGGAGACACAGATACGCAGTATTTT.

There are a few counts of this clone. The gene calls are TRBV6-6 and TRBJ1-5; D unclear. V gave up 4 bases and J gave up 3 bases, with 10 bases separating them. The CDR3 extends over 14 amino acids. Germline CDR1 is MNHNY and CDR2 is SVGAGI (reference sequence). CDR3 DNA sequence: TGTGCCAGCAGTTTCAGCAGGCTCAATCAGCCCCAGCATTTT. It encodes CASSFSRLNQPQHF.